This TCR beta chain originates from a study of CXCR3-negative and CXCR3-positive naive CD8 T cells. Broader study findings: Naive subsets displayed similar surface CD5, and TCR strength was inferred from TRB CDR3 properties. Hydrophobicity was higher for TRB CDR3s found in CXCR3-positive naive cells than in CXCR3-negative naive cells. Researchers report CXCR3 expression partially decreased after cryopreservation, with fresh PBMCs used in most assays.

Naive CD8+ T cells were CD45RO-CCR7+CD27+CD95-. By frequency, this clonotype is medium-sized. Antigen specificity is unknown. The libraries of TRB cDNA were prepared using 5' RACE with UMI labels. Reanalyzing the 5' RACE reads, TCRdb keeps one entry per CDR3 protein, without DNA. The table lists 5,500 to 8,000 distinct CDR3 sequences. This sequence originates from a human donor in good health. Some clones in this sample may be carry-over from other donors' samples. Sequencing was carried out using naive CXCR3- CD8+ T cells from blood. Subset noted: CD45RO-CCR7+CD27+CD95- naive CD8+ T cells lacking CXCR3 (TNR3-).

CDR3 region: CATPRTGFNTGELFF. This rearrangement joins TRBV15 to TRBJ2-2; TCRdb returns TRBD1, unconfirmable since there is no DNA. Germline lookup yields CDR1 LNHNV and CDR2 YYDKDF (reference sequence). CDR3 length: 15 amino acids.